This section outlines one TCR beta chain sequence together with its context. Antigen specificity is unknown. The repertoire was sequenced with immunoSEQ multiplex PCR; TCRdb's copy has only in-frame clones and lacks some. The sample contains fewer than 400,000 clones, approximately 87% of which appear only once. This sample's treatment: some 20 received Ad26.COV2.S at low or high dose, single or two shots; 5 received placebo; per-sample allocation not given. Sample collection was performed on day 63 after the first vaccine or placebo injection. This entry is derived from a study of Ad26.COV2.S vaccination and SARS-CoV-2 variants. Study results and limitations: Responses of T cells in total may have been underestimated by the TCR breadth and depth analyses.

This CDR3 comprises 13 residues. V lost 4 bases to trimming and J lost 8 bases, with 11 bases between them. Germline CDR1 LGHDT, CDR2 YNNKEL (reference sequence). Source: peripheral blood, taken in a trial of Ad26.COV2.S vaccine versus placebo. The V call is TRBV3-1 (or the pseudogene TRBV3-2), the J call TRBJ1-4; D might be TRBD1 (5 bases). The clonotype was recovered from a person between 18 and 65 years old who received the Ad26.COV2.S COVID-19 vaccine or a placebo. CDR3 sequence (DNA): TGTGCCAGCAGCCTGGGGCTTCGGGAAAAACTGTTTTTT. This sequence encodes CASSLGLREKLFF.